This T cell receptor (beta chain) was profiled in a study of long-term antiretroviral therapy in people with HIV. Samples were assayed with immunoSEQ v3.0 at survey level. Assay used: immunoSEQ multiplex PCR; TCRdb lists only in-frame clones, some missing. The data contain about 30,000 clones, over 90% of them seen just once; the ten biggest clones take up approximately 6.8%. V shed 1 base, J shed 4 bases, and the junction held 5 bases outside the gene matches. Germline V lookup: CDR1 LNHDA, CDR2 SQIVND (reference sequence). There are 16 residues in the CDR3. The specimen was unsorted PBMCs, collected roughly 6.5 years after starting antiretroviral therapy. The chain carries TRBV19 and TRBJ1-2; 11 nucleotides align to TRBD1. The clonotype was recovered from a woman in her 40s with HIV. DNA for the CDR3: TGTGCCAGTAGTATAGGCCGGACAGGGGGCTTCTATGGCTACACCTTC. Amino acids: CASSIGRTGGFYGYTF.